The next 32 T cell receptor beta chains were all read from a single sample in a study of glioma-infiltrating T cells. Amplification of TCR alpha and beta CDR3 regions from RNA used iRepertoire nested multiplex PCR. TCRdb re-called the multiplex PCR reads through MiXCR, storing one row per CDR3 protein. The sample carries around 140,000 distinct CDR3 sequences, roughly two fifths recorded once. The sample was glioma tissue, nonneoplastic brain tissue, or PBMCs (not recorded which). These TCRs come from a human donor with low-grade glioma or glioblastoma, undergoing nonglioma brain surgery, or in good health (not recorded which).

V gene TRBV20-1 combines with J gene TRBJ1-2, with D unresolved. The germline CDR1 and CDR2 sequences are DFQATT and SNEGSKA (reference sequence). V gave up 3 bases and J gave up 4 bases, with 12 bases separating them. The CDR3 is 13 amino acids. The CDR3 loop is CSARLEGIYGYTF. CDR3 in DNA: TGCAGTGCTAGGTTGGAAGGGATCTATGGCTACACCTTC.

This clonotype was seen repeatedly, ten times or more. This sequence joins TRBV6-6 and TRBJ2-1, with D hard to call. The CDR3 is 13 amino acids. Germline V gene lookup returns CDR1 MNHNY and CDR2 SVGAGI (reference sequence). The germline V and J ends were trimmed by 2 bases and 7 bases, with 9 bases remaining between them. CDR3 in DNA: TGTGCCAGCAGTTACGCCGGTTGGAATGAGCAGTTCTTC. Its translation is CASSYAGWNEQFF.

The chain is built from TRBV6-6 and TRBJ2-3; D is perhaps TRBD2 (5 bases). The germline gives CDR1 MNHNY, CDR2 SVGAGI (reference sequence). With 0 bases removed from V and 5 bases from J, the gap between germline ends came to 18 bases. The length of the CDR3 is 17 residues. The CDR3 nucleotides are TGTGCCAGCAGTTACTCCAACCTGAGGGCCGGGAAAGATACGCAGTATTTT. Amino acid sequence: CASSYSNLRAGKDTQYF.

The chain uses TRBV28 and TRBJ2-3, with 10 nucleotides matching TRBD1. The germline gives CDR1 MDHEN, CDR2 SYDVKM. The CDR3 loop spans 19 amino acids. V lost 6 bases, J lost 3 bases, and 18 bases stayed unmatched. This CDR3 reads CASRTGTGDLEAGTDTQYF. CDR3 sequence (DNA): TGTGCCAGCAGGACCGGGACAGGGGATTTGGAAGCGGGGACAGATACGCAGTATTTT.

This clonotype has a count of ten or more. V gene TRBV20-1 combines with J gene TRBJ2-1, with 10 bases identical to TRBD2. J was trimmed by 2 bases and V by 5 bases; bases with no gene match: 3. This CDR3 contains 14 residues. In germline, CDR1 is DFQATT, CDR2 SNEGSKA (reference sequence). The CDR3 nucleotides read TGCAGTGCTCCCGGGACTAGCGCCTACAATGAGCAGTTCTTC. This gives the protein CSAPGTSAYNEQFF.

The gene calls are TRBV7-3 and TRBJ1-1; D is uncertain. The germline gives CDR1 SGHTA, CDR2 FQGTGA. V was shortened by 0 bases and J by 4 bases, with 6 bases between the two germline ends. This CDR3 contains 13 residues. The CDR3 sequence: CASSLTAGTEAFF. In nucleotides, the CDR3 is TGTGCCAGCAGCTTAACGGCAGGCACTGAAGCTTTCTTT.

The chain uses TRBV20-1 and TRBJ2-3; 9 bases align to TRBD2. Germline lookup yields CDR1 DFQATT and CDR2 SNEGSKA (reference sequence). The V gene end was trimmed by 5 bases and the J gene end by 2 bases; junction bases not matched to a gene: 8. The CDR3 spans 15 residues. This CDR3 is CSAFSRLADTDTQYF. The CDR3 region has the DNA TGCAGTGCTTTCTCCCGACTAGCGGACACAGATACGCAGTATTTT.

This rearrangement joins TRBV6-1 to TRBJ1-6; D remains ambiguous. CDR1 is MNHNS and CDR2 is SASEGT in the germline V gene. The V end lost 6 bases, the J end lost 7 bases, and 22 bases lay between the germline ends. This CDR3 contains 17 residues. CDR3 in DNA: TGTGCCAGCAGCCCCCCCTTTATCTGGGGATCAAATTCACCCCTCCACTTT. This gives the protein CASSPPFIWGSNSPLHF.

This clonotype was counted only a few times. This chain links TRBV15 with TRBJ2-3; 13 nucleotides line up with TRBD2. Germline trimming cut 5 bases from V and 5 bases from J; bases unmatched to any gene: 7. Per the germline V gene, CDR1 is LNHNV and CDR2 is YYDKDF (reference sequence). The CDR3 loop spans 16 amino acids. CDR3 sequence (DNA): TGTGCCACCAGCGTTGGACTAGCGGGAGCAATAGATACGCAGTATTTT. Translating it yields CATSVGLAGAIDTQYF.

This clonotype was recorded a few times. CDR3 coding DNA: TGCAGCGTTGAAGGGACGGATAATCAGCCCCAGCATTTT. Translating gives CSVEGTDNQPQHF. This chain connects TRBV29-1 to TRBJ1-5; D is unclear. V shed 1 base and J shed 4 bases, with 8 bases lying between them. The CDR3 is made up of 13 amino acids. Germline CDR1 is SQVTM and CDR2 is ANQGSEA.

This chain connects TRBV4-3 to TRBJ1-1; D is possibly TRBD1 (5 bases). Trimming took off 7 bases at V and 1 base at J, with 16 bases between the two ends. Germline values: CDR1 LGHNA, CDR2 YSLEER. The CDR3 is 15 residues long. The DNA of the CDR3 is TGCGCCAGCAAGCCAAGTCCCACAGGGAACACTGAAGCTTTCTTT. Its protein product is CASKPSPTGNTEAFF.

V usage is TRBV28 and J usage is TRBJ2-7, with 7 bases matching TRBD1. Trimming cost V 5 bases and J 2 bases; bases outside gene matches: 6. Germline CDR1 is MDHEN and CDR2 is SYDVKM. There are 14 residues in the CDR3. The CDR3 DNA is TGTGCCAGCAGTGAAGGGACAGCTGCCTACGAGCAGTACTTC. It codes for CASSEGTAAYEQYF.

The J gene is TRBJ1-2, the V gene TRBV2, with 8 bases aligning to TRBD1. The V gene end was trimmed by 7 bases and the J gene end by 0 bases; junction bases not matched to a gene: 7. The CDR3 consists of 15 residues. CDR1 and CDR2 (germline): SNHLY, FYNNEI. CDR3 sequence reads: CASIPPGQANYGYTF. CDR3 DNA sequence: TGTGCCAGCATTCCCCCGGGACAGGCTAACTATGGCTACACCTTC.

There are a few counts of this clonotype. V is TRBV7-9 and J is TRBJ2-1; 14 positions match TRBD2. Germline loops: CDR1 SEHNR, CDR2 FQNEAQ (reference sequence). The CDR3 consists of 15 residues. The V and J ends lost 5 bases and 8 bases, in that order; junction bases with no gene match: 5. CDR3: CASSRLAGGPHEQFF. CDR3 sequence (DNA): TGTGCCAGCAGCAGACTAGCGGGAGGGCCACATGAGCAGTTCTTC.

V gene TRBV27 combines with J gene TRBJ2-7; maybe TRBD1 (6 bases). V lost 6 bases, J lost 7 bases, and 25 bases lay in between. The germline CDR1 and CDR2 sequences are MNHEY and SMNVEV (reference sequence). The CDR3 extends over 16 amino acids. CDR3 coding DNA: TGTGCCAGCAGGGTACGGACAGTAACCTCCTACAATGAGCAGTACTTC. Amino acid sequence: CASRVRTVTSYNEQYF.

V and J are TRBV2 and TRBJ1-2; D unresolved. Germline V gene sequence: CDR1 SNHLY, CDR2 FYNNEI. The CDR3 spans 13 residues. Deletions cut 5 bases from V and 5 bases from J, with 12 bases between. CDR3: CASSLVYSYGYTF. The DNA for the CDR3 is TGTGCCAGCAGTCTGGTTTATTCTTATGGCTACACCTTC.

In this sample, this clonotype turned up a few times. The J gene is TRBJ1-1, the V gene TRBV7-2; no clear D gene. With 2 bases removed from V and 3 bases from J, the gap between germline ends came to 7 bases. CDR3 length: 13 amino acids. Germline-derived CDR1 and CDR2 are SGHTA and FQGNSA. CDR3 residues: CASSLSPYTEAFF. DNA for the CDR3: TGTGCCAGCAGCTTATCCCCGTACACTGAAGCTTTCTTT.

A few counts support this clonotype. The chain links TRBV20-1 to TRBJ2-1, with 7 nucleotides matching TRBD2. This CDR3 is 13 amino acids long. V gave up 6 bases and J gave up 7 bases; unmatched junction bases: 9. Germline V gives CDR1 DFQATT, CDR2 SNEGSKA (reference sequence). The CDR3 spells CSAMNGGSNEQFF. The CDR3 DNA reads TGCAGTGCCATGAACGGGGGGTCGAATGAGCAGTTCTTC.

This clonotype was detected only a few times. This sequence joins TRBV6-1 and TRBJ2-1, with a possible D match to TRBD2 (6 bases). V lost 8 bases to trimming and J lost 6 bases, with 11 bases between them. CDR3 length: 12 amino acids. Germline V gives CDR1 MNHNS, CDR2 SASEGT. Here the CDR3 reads CASGRLVNEQFF. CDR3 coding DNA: TGTGCCAGCGGACGACTAGTCAATGAGCAGTTCTTC.

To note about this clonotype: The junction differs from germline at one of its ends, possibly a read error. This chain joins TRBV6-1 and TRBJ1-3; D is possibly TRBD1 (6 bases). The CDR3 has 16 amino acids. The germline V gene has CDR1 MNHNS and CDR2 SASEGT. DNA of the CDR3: TGTGCCAGCAGTCCACTCCGGACAGTAGCTGGAAACACCATACATTTT. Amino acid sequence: CASSPLRTVAGNTIHF.

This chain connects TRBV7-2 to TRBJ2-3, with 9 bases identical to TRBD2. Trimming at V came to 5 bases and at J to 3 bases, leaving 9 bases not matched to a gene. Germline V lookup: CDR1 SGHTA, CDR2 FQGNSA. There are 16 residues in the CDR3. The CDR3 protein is CASSTWRGGRTDTQYF. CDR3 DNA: TGTGCCAGCAGCACCTGGCGGGGGGGTCGAACAGATACGCAGTATTTT.

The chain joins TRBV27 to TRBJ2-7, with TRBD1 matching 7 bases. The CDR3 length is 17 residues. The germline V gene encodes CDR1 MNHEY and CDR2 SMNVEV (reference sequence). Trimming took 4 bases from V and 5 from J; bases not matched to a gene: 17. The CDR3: CASSSSPSTGINDEQYF. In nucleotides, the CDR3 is TGTGCCAGCAGTTCGTCACCTTCGACAGGGATCAACGACGAGCAGTACTTC.

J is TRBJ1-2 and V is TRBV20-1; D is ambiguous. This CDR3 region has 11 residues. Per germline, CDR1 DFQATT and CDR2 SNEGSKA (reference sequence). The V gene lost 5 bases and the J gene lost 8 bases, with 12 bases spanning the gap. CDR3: CSAQSAGGYTF. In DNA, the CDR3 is TGCAGTGCTCAGTCCGCGGGAGGCTACACCTTC.

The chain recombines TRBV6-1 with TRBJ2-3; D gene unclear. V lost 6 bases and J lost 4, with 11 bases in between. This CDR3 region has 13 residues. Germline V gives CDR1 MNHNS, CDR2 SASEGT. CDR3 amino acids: CASRYHGADTQYF. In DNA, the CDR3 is TGTGCCAGCAGGTACCATGGGGCAGATACGCAGTATTTT.

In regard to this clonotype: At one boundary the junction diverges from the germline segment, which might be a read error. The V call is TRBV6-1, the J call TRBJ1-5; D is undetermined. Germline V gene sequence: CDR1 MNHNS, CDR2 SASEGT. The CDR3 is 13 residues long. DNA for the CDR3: TGCGCCAGCAGAAAGTTTAGCAATCAGCCCCAGCATTTT. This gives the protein CASRKFSNQPQHF.

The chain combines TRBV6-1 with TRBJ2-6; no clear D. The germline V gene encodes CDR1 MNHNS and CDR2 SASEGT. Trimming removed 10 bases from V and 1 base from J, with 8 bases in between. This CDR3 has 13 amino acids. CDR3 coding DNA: TGTGCCATCAATCCATCTGGGGCCAACGTCCTGACTTTC. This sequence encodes CAINPSGANVLTF.

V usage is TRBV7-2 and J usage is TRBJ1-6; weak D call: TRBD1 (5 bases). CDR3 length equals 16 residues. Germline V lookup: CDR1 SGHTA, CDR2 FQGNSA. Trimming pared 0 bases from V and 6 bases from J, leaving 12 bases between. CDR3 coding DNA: TGTGCCAGCAGCTTAGCGCTAAGACAGCTTAATTCACCCCTCCACTTT. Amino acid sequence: CASSLALRQLNSPLHF.

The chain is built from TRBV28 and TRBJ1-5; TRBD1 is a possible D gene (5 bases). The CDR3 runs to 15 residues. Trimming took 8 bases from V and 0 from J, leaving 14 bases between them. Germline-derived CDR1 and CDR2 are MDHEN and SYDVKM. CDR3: CASARGTGSNQPQHF. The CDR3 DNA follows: TGTGCCAGCGCCCGTGGGACGGGTAGCAATCAGCCCCAGCATTTT.

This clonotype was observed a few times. CDR3 residues: CASRLRGPGMNTEAFF. CDR3 bases: TGTGCCAGCAGACTGAGGGGTCCCGGGATGAACACTGAAGCTTTCTTT. The gene calls are TRBV6-2 or TRBV6-3 and TRBJ1-1; a possible D gene is TRBD1 (5 bases). CDR1 is MNHEY, CDR2 SVGEGT, per germline. The CDR3 spans 16 residues. Deletions cut 6 bases from V and 0 bases from J, with 17 bases between.

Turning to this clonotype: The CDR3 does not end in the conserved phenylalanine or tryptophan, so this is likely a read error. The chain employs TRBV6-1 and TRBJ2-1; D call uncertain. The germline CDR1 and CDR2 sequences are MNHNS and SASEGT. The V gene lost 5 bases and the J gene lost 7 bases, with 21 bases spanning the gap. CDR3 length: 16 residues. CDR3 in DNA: TGTGCCAGCAGTAGATCGGTCTTGACGACGGTAAATGAGCAGTTCCTC. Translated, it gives CASSRSVLTTVNEQFL.

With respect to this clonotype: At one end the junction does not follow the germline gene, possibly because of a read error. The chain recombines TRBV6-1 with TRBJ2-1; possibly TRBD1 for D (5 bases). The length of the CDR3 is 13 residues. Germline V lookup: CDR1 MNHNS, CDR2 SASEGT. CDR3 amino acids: CASSWGSFNEQFF. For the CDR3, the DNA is TGTGCCAGCTCCTGGGGCTCCTTCAATGAGCAGTTCTTC.

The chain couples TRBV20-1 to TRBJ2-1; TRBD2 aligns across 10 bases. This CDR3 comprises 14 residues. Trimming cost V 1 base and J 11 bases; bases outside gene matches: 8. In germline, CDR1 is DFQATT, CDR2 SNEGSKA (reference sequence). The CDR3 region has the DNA TGCAGTGCTAGAGGATCGCTAGCGGGAGTTCAGCAGTTCTTC. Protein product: CSARGSLAGVQQFF.